The 30 T cell receptor beta chains given below trace back to one sample, sequenced in a study of radiotherapy plus CTLA-4 blockade in lung cancer. Method: immunoSEQ multiplex PCR; TCRdb's copy keeps in-frame clones and lacks some. In the table there are some 90,000 clones, approximately 84% of which are singletons. The sequencing here drew on peripheral blood, taken from a patient treated with radiotherapy plus ipilimumab. These receptors all come from a human donor with non-small cell lung cancer who had a partial response to radiotherapy plus ipilimumab.

The rearrangement uses TRBV30 and TRBJ2-1; 10 bases align to TRBD2. Germline CDR1 reads GTSNPN; CDR2 reads SVGIG (reference sequence). The CDR3 totals 15 residues. After removal of 0 bases from V and 5 bases from J, the junction contained 4 bases not matched to a gene. CDR3 in amino acids: CAWSVTSGTNNEQFF. CDR3 DNA sequence: TGTGCCTGGAGTGTAACTAGCGGGACCAACAATGAGCAGTTCTTC.

The chain combines TRBV5-5 with TRBJ2-1; 9 positions agree with TRBD2. From germline, CDR1 is SGHKS and CDR2 YYEKEE (reference sequence). The CDR3 loop spans 14 amino acids. J was trimmed by 8 bases and V by 2 bases; bases with no gene match: 5. CDR3 coding DNA: TGTGCCAGCAGCTTCTGGCGGGGGGGTGATGAGCAGTTCTTC. Its translation: CASSFWRGGDEQFF.

This clone was picked up one time. This chain connects TRBV9 to TRBJ2-5, with 7 positions matching TRBD1. Trimming removed 0 bases from V and 5 bases from J; junction bases left unmatched: 4. The V gene's germline CDR1 is SGDLS and CDR2 YYNGEE. The CDR3 runs 14 residues. In nucleotides, the CDR3 is TGTGCCAGCAGCGTAGCCGACAGGGTTGAGACCCAGTACTTC. It specifies CASSVADRVETQYF. The full variable domain, rest sourced from reference TRBV9 and TRBJ2-5, is DSGVTQTPKHLITATGQRVTLRCSPRSGDLSVYWYQQSLDQGLQFLIQYYNGEERAKGNILERFSAQQFPDLHSELNLSSLELGDSALYFCASSVADRVETQYFGPGTRLLVL.

The V and J genes are TRBV11-2 and TRBJ2-3; 10 nucleotides align to TRBD2. Germline V lookup: CDR1 SGHAT, CDR2 FQNNGV. There are 19 residues in the CDR3. Trimming removed 4 bases from V and 3 bases from J; junction bases left unmatched: 16. CDR3 residues: CASSYTRGHRTSGTDTQYF. As DNA, the CDR3 is TGTGCCAGCAGCTACACTAGGGGGCACCGGACTAGCGGAACAGATACGCAGTATTTT.

In DNA form, the CDR3 reads TGTGCCAGCAGCTTGGACGGGGTTCCCTCCTACAATGAGCAGTTCTTC. It is translated as CASSLDGVPSYNEQFF. The chain carries TRBV5-6 and TRBJ2-1; D might be TRBD2 (5 bases). The CDR3 runs to 16 residues. Germline CDR1 and CDR2: SGHDT and YYEEEE. V lost 0 bases and J lost 0, with 10 bases in between.

The V and J genes are TRBV6-5 and TRBJ1-1, with TRBD1 matching over 9 bases. J was trimmed by 2 bases and V by 8 bases; bases with no gene match: 6. Looked up from germline, CDR1 is MNHEY and CDR2 is SVGAGI. The CDR3 extends over 14 amino acids. CDR3 region: CASRDRATNTEAFF. The CDR3, as DNA: TGTGCCAGCCGGGACAGGGCAACAAACACTGAAGCTTTCTTT.

This clone was counted only a few times. The CDR3 DNA follows: TGTGCCAGCTCACCGAGGGGACAAGTGACGAACACTGAAGCTTTCTTT. Translation gives CASSPRGQVTNTEAFF. The chain joins TRBV18 to TRBJ1-1; maybe TRBD1 (6 bases). V was pared by 3 bases and J by 1 base, with 15 bases between. This CDR3 spans 16 amino acids. Looked up from germline, CDR1 is KGHSH and CDR2 is LQKENI. Variable domain in full (rest from reference TRBV18 and TRBJ1-1): NAGVMQNPRHLVRRRGQEARLRCSPMKGHSHVYWYRQLPEEGLKFMVYLQKENIIDESGMPKERFSAEFPKEGPSILRIQQVVRGDSAAYFCASSPRGQVTNTEAFFGQGTRLTVV.

The chain couples TRBV4-1 to TRBJ2-3; no firm D call. In germline, CDR1 is MGHRA, CDR2 YSYEKL. The ends were cut back, 1 base at V and 11 bases at J, with 25 bases in the middle. The CDR3 spans 17 residues. The DNA for the CDR3 is TGCGCCAGCAGCCAAGCGACGCCCCGACTCGGCGGAGAGAAGCAGTATTTT. Protein product: CASSQATPRLGGEKQYF.

This clone was seen a handful of times. The chain uses TRBV4-3 and TRBJ1-2; D is unclear. Between the trimmed V and J ends, which lost 1 base and 2 bases, there was a span of 8 bases. The germline gives CDR1 LGHNA, CDR2 YSLEER. The CDR3 totals 14 residues. The CDR3 nucleotides read TGCGCCAGCAGCCAAGTAGCCAGCAACTATGGCTACACCTTC. Translated, it gives CASSQVASNYGYTF.

V is TRBV11-3 and J is TRBJ2-1, with D unclear. Germline V gene data show CDR1 as SGHNT and CDR2 as YENEEA. Between the trimmed V and J ends, which lost 0 bases and 8 bases, there was a span of 8 bases. The CDR3 extends over 13 amino acids. The CDR3 loop reads CASSLESGHEQFF. The CDR3 nucleotides are TGTGCCAGCAGCTTAGAGTCGGGTCATGAGCAGTTCTTC.

CDR3 in DNA: TGTGCCAGCAGCTTAGTTCAGGGTCGGGCTTTCTTT. This encodes CASSLVQGRAFF. This sequence joins TRBV7-9 and TRBJ1-1; D possibly corresponds to TRBD1 (5 bases). Trimming shortened V by 1 base and J by 11 bases, and 11 bases separated the two germline ends. Per germline, CDR1 SEHNR and CDR2 FQNEAQ (reference sequence). The CDR3 is 12 residues long.

There are a few counts of this clone. The chain has TRBV6-1 and TRBJ1-5; 8 bases are a match to TRBD1. The CDR3 is made up of 15 amino acids. Losses at the gene ends were 5 bases for V and 0 bases for J; bases not matched to a gene: 3. Germline CDR1 reads MNHNS; CDR2 reads SASEGT. Here the CDR3 DNA reads TGTGCCAGCAGTCCGGGACAGGCTAGCAATCAGCCCCAGCATTTT. It specifies CASSPGQASNQPQHF.

The gene calls are TRBV28 and TRBJ2-5; 7 nucleotides align to TRBD1. The CDR3 totals 15 residues. V lost 5 bases, J lost 0 bases, and 6 bases stayed unmatched. The germline CDR1 and CDR2 sequences are MDHEN and SYDVKM. CDR3 region: CASSPRQGYQETQYF. As DNA, the CDR3 is TGTGCCAGCAGTCCCCGACAGGGATACCAAGAGACCCAGTACTTC.

This clone was counted a single time. The rearrangement joins TRBV5-8 to TRBJ1-1; a weak D match, TRBD1 (5 bases). The CDR3 has 14 amino acids. Trimming took 4 bases from V and 8 from J, leaving 18 bases between them. Germline CDR1 SGHTS, CDR2 YDEGEE. CDR3 coding DNA: TGTGCCAGCAGCCGACCCCCGGGGGGTTGGGAAGCTTTCTTT. Protein: CASSRPPGGWEAFF. The full variable domain, with the rest looked up from reference TRBV5-8 and TRBJ1-1, is EAGVTQSPTHLIKTRGQQATLRCSPISGHTSVYWYQQALGLGLQFLLWYDEGEERNRGNFPPRFSGRQFPNYSSELNVNALELEDSALYLCASSRPPGGWEAFFGQGTRLTVV.

V gene TRBV15 combines with J gene TRBJ2-6; D possibly corresponds to TRBD1 (5 bases). Looked up from germline, CDR1 is LNHNV and CDR2 is YYDKDF (reference sequence). The CDR3 is 17 amino acids. V was clipped by 11 bases and J by 0 bases, with 20 bases between them. This CDR3 is CAARRGSPLSGANVLTF. The CDR3 coding sequence is TGTGCCGCACGAAGGGGCAGTCCTCTCTCTGGGGCCAACGTCCTGACTTTC.

The chain recombines TRBV18 with TRBJ2-5; no reliable D call. The CDR3 loop spans 13 amino acids. Trimming cost V 3 bases and J 5 bases, with 10 bases left between them. Germline assignment: CDR1 KGHSH and CDR2 LQKENI. CDR3 amino acids: CASSPTFSETQYF. The CDR3, as DNA: TGTGCCAGCTCACCTACTTTTTCGGAGACCCAGTACTTC.

This chain links TRBV28 with TRBJ1-2; D unresolved. CDR3 length equals 12 residues. Germline CDR1 is MDHEN and CDR2 is SYDVKM. Trimming cost V 9 bases and J 1 base, with 9 bases left between them. The DNA of the CDR3 is TGTGCCAGTCAATTACTTAACTATGGCTACACCTTC. Its translation: CASQLLNYGYTF.

In its sample, this clone was seen a few times. J is TRBJ2-3 and V is TRBV5-6; 10 nucleotides align to TRBD1. This CDR3 contains 14 residues. CDR1 and CDR2 (germline): SGHDT, YYEEEE. With V trimmed by 5 bases and J by 3 bases, 3 bases remained unmatched. CDR3: CASRGTGETDTQYF. The CDR3 region has the DNA TGTGCCAGCAGGGGGACAGGGGAAACAGATACGCAGTATTTT.

The V gene is TRBV10-3, the J gene TRBJ1-6, with D tentatively TRBD1 (5 bases). Germline values: CDR1 ENHRY, CDR2 SYGVKD. V was cut by 6 bases and J by 8 bases, with 17 bases left in between. The CDR3 is made up of 15 amino acids. DNA for the CDR3: TGTGCCATCAGGACGGGAGGGGCTCGTGATTCACCCCTCCACTTT. Translation: CAIRTGGARDSPLHF.

There are a few counts of this clone. The rearrangement links TRBV29-1 to TRBJ2-1, with TRBD2 as a possible D gene (6 bases). CDR1 is SQVTM, CDR2 ANQGSEA, per germline. The CDR3 totals 14 residues. V lost 7 bases to trimming and J lost 9 bases, with 22 bases between them. The CDR3 bases are TGCAGCGCCGGAGGGCCGGGGCCCGGGCGTGAGCAGTTCTTC. Amino acids: CSAGGPGPGREQFF.

The V gene is TRBV4-2, the J gene TRBJ1-1; D unclear. Germline lookup yields CDR1 LGHNA and CDR2 YNFKEQ. The CDR3 has 13 residues. Trimming removed 4 bases at V and 1 base at J, with 7 bases between. The CDR3 DNA sequence: TGTGCCAGCAGCCCATCAGAGAACACTGAAGCTTTCTTT. It specifies CASSPSENTEAFF.

This chain joins TRBV28 and TRBJ2-7; 9 positions agree with TRBD1. Germline CDR1 MDHEN, CDR2 SYDVKM. J was trimmed by 7 bases and V by 7 bases; bases with no gene match: 14. The CDR3 contains 15 residues. DNA of the CDR3: TGTGCCAGCACCTCCCCGACAGGGGGGGTGGAAGAGCAGTACGTC. This sequence encodes CASTSPTGGVEEQYV.

This chain links TRBV19 with TRBJ1-5; D gene uncertain. CDR3 length equals 15 residues. Germline CDR1 LNHDA, CDR2 SQIVND (reference sequence). V was cut by 5 bases and J by 1 base, with 12 bases left in between. The CDR3 loop reads CASSPRTGSNQPQHF. CDR3 DNA sequence: TGTGCCAGTAGTCCAAGGACTGGGAGCAATCAGCCCCAGCATTTT.

The genes are TRBV28 and TRBJ1-3; 7 nucleotides align to TRBD1. V was pared by 8 bases and J by 0 bases, with 4 bases of the junction left unmatched. The germline V gene has CDR1 MDHEN and CDR2 SYDVKM. This CDR3 spans 14 amino acids. The CDR3 protein is CASGQAVSGNTIYF. The CDR3 coding sequence is TGTGCCAGCGGACAGGCCGTCTCTGGAAACACCATATATTTT.

The genes are TRBV9 and TRBJ1-1; D gene unclear. CDR3 size: 15 residues. CDR1 is SGDLS, CDR2 YYNGEE, per germline. The germline V and J ends were trimmed by 2 bases and 0 bases, with 11 bases remaining between them. The DNA for the CDR3 is TGTGCCAGCAGCGTTACCCCCGGGTTGAACACTGAAGCTTTCTTT. This translates into CASSVTPGLNTEAFF.

This chain uses TRBV5-1 with TRBJ2-5; 8 bases line up with TRBD2. CDR1 is SGHRS, CDR2 YFSETQ, per germline. V shed 2 bases, J shed 5 bases, and the junction held 2 bases outside the gene matches. CDR3 size: 13 residues. The DNA of the CDR3 is TGCGCCAGCAGCTTCGCTAGCGGGGAGACCCAGTACTTC. Translated: CASSFASGETQYF.

This chain links TRBV6-6 with TRBJ2-1; TRBD2 is a possible D gene (6 bases). CDR1 and CDR2 (germline): MNHNY, SVGAGI (reference sequence). CDR3 length: 13 amino acids. V dropped 6 bases and J dropped 9 bases, with 15 bases sitting between them. The CDR3 DNA follows: TGTGCCAGCAGCCTAAAGACTAGTCGTGAGCAGTTCTTC. Encoded protein: CASSLKTSREQFF.

This rearrangement joins TRBV27 to TRBJ1-4; D gene unclear. Germline-derived CDR1 and CDR2 are MNHEY and SMNVEV (reference sequence). CDR3 length: 14 amino acids. Between the trimmed V and J ends, which lost 3 bases and 5 bases, there was a span of 10 bases. DNA of the CDR3: TGTGCCAGCAGTTTGTGGCAGGAAAATGAAAAACTGTTTTTT. This gives the protein CASSLWQENEKLFF.

The gene calls are TRBV23-1 and TRBJ1-6, with TRBD1 matching over 7 bases. TRBV23-1 is sorted into the ORF group, with uncertain function. The ends lost 6 bases at V and 6 bases at J; junction bases unmatched: 2. The CDR3 spans 13 residues. CDR3 sequence (DNA): TGCGCCAGCAGAGGGACAGTTAATTCACCCCTCCACTTT. The encoded protein is CASRGTVNSPLHF.

The chain's CDR3 is CASSYSIRDTQFF. The CDR3 coding sequence is TGTGCCAGCAGTTACTCGATCCGGGACACGCAGTTCTTC. The chain recombines TRBV6-5 with TRBJ2-1, with D perhaps matching TRBD1 (6 bases). Looked up from germline, CDR1 is MNHEY and CDR2 is SVGAGI. V gave up 0 bases and J gave up 12 bases, with 12 bases separating them. CDR3 length: 13 amino acids.